This T cell receptor (beta chain) was recorded in a study of early T cells in non-severe SARS-CoV-2 infection. TCRdb redid the calling of the 5' RACE reads with MiXCR, one entry per CDR3 protein. Of under 85,000 distinct CDR3 sequences in the sample, about 12% were seen once. CDR3 length equals 15 residues. V lost 3 bases to trimming and J lost 0 bases, with 8 bases between them. The germline gives CDR1 KGHSH, CDR2 LQKENI. This clonotype was seen many times. The clonotype originates from an adult who was a healthcare worker with PCR-confirmed SARS-CoV-2 infection or an uninfected control (not recorded which). V and J are TRBV18 and TRBJ2-2; TRBD2 might be the D (5 bases). The specimen was whole blood. The CDR3 region has the DNA TGTGCCAGCTCACCGGCGGGTTCGAACACCGGGGAGCTGTTTTTT. Translating it yields CASSPAGSNTGELFF. Full variable domain (outside the CDR3, taken from reference TRBV18 and TRBJ2-2): NAGVMQNPRHLVRRRGQEARLRCSPMKGHSHVYWYRQLPEEGLKFMVYLQKENIIDESGMPKERFSAEFPKEGPSILRIQQVVRGDSAAYFCASSPAGSNTGELFFGEGSRLTVL.